This T cell receptor beta chain was documented in a study of blood T cell repertoires in COVID-19. Turning to the study itself: Acute and convalescent COVID-19 samples came from the United States, Italy and Spain. From T cells, B-cell-depleted T cells, or PBMCs came the material, which was cDNA or gDNA.

Per the original data handling: Reference gene primer amplification gave nucleated cell count estimates. Some clones are missing from TCRdb's copy, which holds only in-frame ones; the method was immunoSEQ multiplex PCR. Clonal size and the V and J genes are those of that table, whereas D and trimming came from the DNA. The sample lists about 130,000 clones, 70% to 90% seen once, with approximately 1.1% in the top ten. Per germline, CDR1 SQVTM and CDR2 ANQGSEA. V lost 2 bases and J lost 3, with 10 bases in between. The CDR3 is made up of 13 amino acids. This TCR derives from an elderly woman with acute or convalescent COVID-19. The chain couples TRBV29-1 to TRBJ1-2; D unclear. Sequencing input: peripheral blood. CDR3 loop: CSVEPDSYYGYTF. CDR3 nucleotide sequence: TGCAGCGTTGAACCAGACTCCTACTATGGCTACACCTTC.